The 23 T cell receptor beta chains below all came from one sample that was sequenced in a study of response to subunit inactivated influenza vaccine. TCRdb redid the calling of the RT-PCR reads with MiXCR, one entry per CDR3 protein. The sample has around 470,000 distinct CDR3 sequences, less than 7.5% seen once. Sample: PBMCs from blood, taken less than 30 months after vaccination. All receptors derive from a man between 50 and 70 years old who received an inactivated influenza vaccine.

The V call is TRBV12-3 or TRBV12-4, the J call TRBJ2-7, with TRBD2 identical over 8 bases. The V segment lost 5 bases and the J segment 3 bases; nucleotides outside the gene matches: 9. CDR3 length: 15 amino acids. The CDR3 spells CASSPAGVLGYEQYF. As DNA, the CDR3 is TGTGCCAGCAGTCCAGCGGGAGTGCTAGGCTACGAGCAGTACTTC.

This clonotype was seen more than once but under ten times. V and J are TRBV30 and TRBJ2-5; D is uncertain. Germline V lookup: CDR1 GTSNPN, CDR2 SVGIG (reference sequence). The ends were cut back, 0 bases at V and 5 bases at J, with 10 bases in the middle. The CDR3 spans 13 residues. CDR3 region: CAWSVKEVETQYF. CDR3 DNA: TGTGCCTGGAGTGTGAAGGAAGTGGAGACCCAGTACTTC.

This clonotype has at least ten counts. The rearrangement uses TRBV18 and TRBJ2-7; possible D gene TRBD2, 5 bases. Germline CDR1 and CDR2: KGHSH and LQKENI. Trimming pared 2 bases from V and 5 bases from J, leaving 16 bases between. This CDR3 is built from 15 residues. In nucleotides, the CDR3 is TGTGCCAGCTCACCAGGCCAGGCGGGTTTAAACGAGCAGTACTTC. Its protein product is CASSPGQAGLNEQYF.

This clonotype was seen ten or more times. The J gene is TRBJ2-1, the V gene TRBV4-2, with D uncertain. This CDR3 has 13 residues. CDR1 is LGHNA, CDR2 YNFKEQ, per germline. V dropped 0 bases and J dropped 3 bases, with 3 bases sitting between them. In DNA form, the CDR3 reads TGTGCCAGCAGCCAAGAGGACTACAATGAGCAGTTCTTC. It specifies CASSQEDYNEQFF.

This chain joins TRBV4-3 and TRBJ1-2; 7 bases are a match to TRBD1. The CDR3 length is 14 residues. Trimming removed 0 bases from V and 8 bases from J; junction bases left unmatched: 6. The germline gives CDR1 LGHNA, CDR2 YSLEER. CDR3 loop: CASSQDLGGGGYTF. Here the CDR3 DNA reads TGCGCCAGCAGCCAAGACTTAGGGGGCGGCGGCTACACCTTC.

This clonotype was seen more than once but under ten times. The chain couples TRBV20-1 to TRBJ2-5; D ambiguous. Germline loops: CDR1 DFQATT, CDR2 SNEGSKA (reference sequence). Trimming stripped 3 bases from V and 6 bases from J, with 11 bases between. The CDR3 has 12 amino acids. The CDR3 loop is CSASGFMKTQYF. In nucleotides, the CDR3 is TGCAGTGCTAGCGGGTTCATGAAGACCCAGTACTTC.

V usage is TRBV20-1 and J usage is TRBJ1-1; D gene uncertain. The CDR3 totals 11 residues. Trimming cost V 2 bases and J 7 bases, with 8 bases left between them. Per germline, CDR1 DFQATT and CDR2 SNEGSKA (reference sequence). The CDR3 nucleotides read TGCAGTGCTAGACCCGGCGATGAAGCTTTCTTT. It encodes CSARPGDEAFF.

The V and J genes are TRBV7-2 and TRBJ2-7, with D unclear. V lost 3 bases to trimming and J lost 0 bases, with 15 bases between them. The CDR3 extends over 16 amino acids. The germline V gene has CDR1 SGHTA and CDR2 FQGNSA. The CDR3 DNA follows: TGTGCCAGCAGCTTTGACGCCCCGATCCCCTCCTACGAGCAGTACTTC. It yields the protein CASSFDAPIPSYEQYF. The full variable domain, its missing parts supplied by reference TRBV7-2 and TRBJ2-7, is GAGVSQSPSNKVTEKGKDVELRCDPISGHTALYWYRQSLGQGLEFLIYFQGNSAPDKSGLPSDRFSAERTGGSVSTLTIQRTQQEDSAVYLCASSFDAPIPSYEQYFGPGTRLTVT.

The rearrangement joins TRBV7-9 to TRBJ2-7; 8 bases agree with TRBD1. This CDR3 contains 16 residues. From germline, CDR1 is SEHNR and CDR2 FQNEAQ (reference sequence). Trimming cost V 2 bases and J 5 bases; bases outside gene matches: 11. The CDR3 DNA is TGTGCCAGCAGCTTAATGCAGGGGGCTCGGGCCAACGAGCAGTACTTC. This encodes CASSLMQGARANEQYF. Looking up the rest from reference TRBV7-9 and TRBJ2-7 gives the full variable domain: DTGVSQNPRHKITKRGQNVTFRCDPISEHNRLYWYRQTLGQGPEFLTYFQNEAQLEKSRLLSDRFSAERPKGSFSTLEIQRTEQGDSAMYLCASSLMQGARANEQYFGPGTRLTVT.

The J gene is TRBJ2-7, the V gene TRBV5-1, with 12 bases identical to TRBD1. The J segment lost 6 bases and the V segment lost 4 bases, leaving 5 bases of the junction unmatched. The CDR3 is made up of 14 amino acids. The germline V gene encodes CDR1 SGHRS and CDR2 YFSETQ. The CDR3 DNA reads TGCGCCAGCAGCGGCGGGACAGGGGGCAGCGAGCAGTACTTC. Protein: CASSGGTGGSEQYF.

The chain links TRBV7-8 to TRBJ1-5, with D maybe TRBD1 (5 bases). The CDR3 has 15 residues. Between the trimmed V and J ends, which lost 2 bases and 0 bases, there was a span of 8 bases. Germline V CDR1 and CDR2: SGHVS, FQNEAQ. The CDR3 protein is CASSLQGDSNQPQHF. In DNA form, the CDR3 reads TGTGCCAGCAGCTTACAAGGGGATAGCAATCAGCCCCAGCATTTT.

The chain carries TRBV11-2 and TRBJ2-1, with 12 nucleotides matching TRBD1. CDR1 and CDR2 (germline): SGHAT, FQNNGV. This CDR3 region has 18 residues. V shed 6 bases, J shed 10 bases, and the junction held 19 bases outside the gene matches. The CDR3 reads CASRSYRGAGQGAGEQFF. The CDR3 nucleotides read TGTGCCAGCAGATCCTACCGGGGAGCGGGACAGGGGGCAGGGGAGCAGTTCTTC.

Only a few counts were recorded for this clonotype. The V call is TRBV18, the J call TRBJ2-2; either TRBD1 or TRBD2 may fit D (5 bases each). CDR3 size: 14 residues. The V gene's germline CDR1 is KGHSH and CDR2 LQKENI. Deletions cut 1 base from V and 4 bases from J, with 7 bases between. CDR3 loop: CASSPQGSTGELFF. As DNA, the CDR3 is TGTGCCAGCTCACCACAGGGGAGCACCGGGGAGCTGTTTTTT.

This clonotype was counted between two and nine times. The CDR3 spells CASSYSGTPVFDTQYF. The CDR3 DNA reads TGTGCCAGCAGTTACTCGGGGACCCCGGTATTCGATACGCAGTATTTT. This chain connects TRBV6-5 to TRBJ2-3, with D perhaps given as TRBD1 or TRBD2 (5 bases each). Germline lookup yields CDR1 MNHEY and CDR2 SVGAGI. The CDR3 contains 16 residues. V lost 0 bases and J lost 6, with 16 bases in between.

This clonotype was seen ten or more times. The V and J genes are TRBV28 and TRBJ1-4; TRBD1 aligns across 7 bases. There are 15 residues in the CDR3. CDR1 and CDR2 from the germline V gene are MDHEN and SYDVKM. The V gene end was trimmed by 5 bases and the J gene end by 7 bases; junction bases not matched to a gene: 10. In nucleotides, the CDR3 is TGTGCCAGCAGTGCCGGGGGACAGCACCTTGAAAAACTGTTTTTT. Protein product: CASSAGGQHLEKLFF. Full variable domain (missing parts from reference TRBV28 and TRBJ1-4): DVKVTQSSRYLVKRTGEKVFLECVQDMDHENMFWYRQDPGLGLRLIYFSYDVKMKEKGDIPEGYSVSREKKERFSLILESASTNQTSMYLCASSAGGQHLEKLFFGSGTQLSVL.

The V and J genes are TRBV4-3 and TRBJ1-2; 8 nucleotides match TRBD1. Trimming at V came to 2 bases and at J to 4 bases, leaving 6 bases not matched to a gene. Looked up from germline, CDR1 is LGHNA and CDR2 is YSLEER. The CDR3 is made up of 15 amino acids. In DNA, the CDR3 is TGCGCCAGCAGCCAATCGACAGGGGAGGTCTATGGCTACACCTTC. Its protein product is CASSQSTGEVYGYTF.

The sample holds a few counts of this clonotype. This chain uses TRBV25-1 with TRBJ2-1; possible D gene TRBD2, 5 bases. The CDR3 runs 14 residues. V lost 0 bases and J 3 bases, leaving 6 bases between the germline ends. The germline gives CDR1 MGHDK, CDR2 SYGVNS. CDR3: CASSEYGLYNEQFF. CDR3 nucleotide sequence: TGTGCCAGCAGTGAATATGGACTCTACAATGAGCAGTTCTTC.

This clonotype has at least ten counts. The chain couples TRBV7-2 to TRBJ2-1, with D possibly TRBD1 on 6 matching bases. Germline V gene lookup returns CDR1 SGHTA and CDR2 FQGNSA. The V gene lost 5 bases and the J gene lost 4 bases, with 9 bases spanning the gap. The CDR3 has 13 residues. The CDR3 nucleotides read TGTGCCAGCAGCCGAGACAGGTACAATGAGCAGTTCTTC. This sequence encodes CASSRDRYNEQFF. Complete variable domain (other parts from reference TRBV7-2 and TRBJ2-1): GAGVSQSPSNKVTEKGKDVELRCDPISGHTALYWYRQSLGQGLEFLIYFQGNSAPDKSGLPSDRFSAERTGGSVSTLTIQRTQQEDSAVYLCASSRDRYNEQFFGPGTRLTVL.

The J gene is TRBJ2-1, the V gene TRBV11-2; a weak D match, TRBD1 (5 bases). Germline assignment: CDR1 SGHAT and CDR2 FQNNGV. The length of the CDR3 is 16 residues. Trimming stripped 0 bases from V and 5 bases from J, with 14 bases between. DNA of the CDR3: TGTGCCAGCAGCTTAGATCGGGCAGGGTTGGACAATGAGCAGTTCTTC. Translation: CASSLDRAGLDNEQFF.

The chain links TRBV28 to TRBJ2-5; D call uncertain. Germline V gene lookup returns CDR1 MDHEN and CDR2 SYDVKM. Trimming took 0 bases from V and 3 from J, leaving 11 bases between them. This CDR3 has 15 amino acids. CDR3 sequence (DNA): TGTGCCAGCAGTTTATGGTCAGGAAGAGAAGAGACCCAGTACTTC. This codes for CASSLWSGREETQYF.

The chain uses TRBV11-2 and TRBJ2-3, with a weak D call TRBD2 (6 bases). The CDR3 is 17 amino acids. From germline, CDR1 is SGHAT and CDR2 FQNNGV. V was trimmed by 5 bases and J by 0 bases, leaving 18 bases between them. CDR3 bases: TGTGCCAGCAGCCCCCCCTTTCGGCGGGGTAGCACAGATACGCAGTATTTT. This gives the protein CASSPPFRRGSTDTQYF.

This clonotype was counted only a few times. The chain carries TRBV12-3 or TRBV12-4 and TRBJ2-5; a weak D match, TRBD1 (6 bases). V lost 6 bases and J lost 4, with 18 bases in between. The length of the CDR3 is 15 residues. CDR3 region: CASRSGQEPPETQYF. The CDR3 DNA is TGTGCCAGCAGGTCGGGACAAGAGCCTCCAGAGACCCAGTACTTC.

The table lists this clonotype with a few counts. This rearrangement joins TRBV7-2 to TRBJ2-7; D might be TRBD2 (5 bases). Looked up from germline, CDR1 is SGHTA and CDR2 is FQGNSA. The CDR3 has 16 residues. The V and J ends lost 3 bases and 5 bases respectively, with 20 bases between them. Written as DNA, the CDR3 is TGTGCCAGCAGCTTGCCCTTAAGGCTAGCTGGGAACGAGCAGTACTTC. It yields the protein CASSLPLRLAGNEQYF.